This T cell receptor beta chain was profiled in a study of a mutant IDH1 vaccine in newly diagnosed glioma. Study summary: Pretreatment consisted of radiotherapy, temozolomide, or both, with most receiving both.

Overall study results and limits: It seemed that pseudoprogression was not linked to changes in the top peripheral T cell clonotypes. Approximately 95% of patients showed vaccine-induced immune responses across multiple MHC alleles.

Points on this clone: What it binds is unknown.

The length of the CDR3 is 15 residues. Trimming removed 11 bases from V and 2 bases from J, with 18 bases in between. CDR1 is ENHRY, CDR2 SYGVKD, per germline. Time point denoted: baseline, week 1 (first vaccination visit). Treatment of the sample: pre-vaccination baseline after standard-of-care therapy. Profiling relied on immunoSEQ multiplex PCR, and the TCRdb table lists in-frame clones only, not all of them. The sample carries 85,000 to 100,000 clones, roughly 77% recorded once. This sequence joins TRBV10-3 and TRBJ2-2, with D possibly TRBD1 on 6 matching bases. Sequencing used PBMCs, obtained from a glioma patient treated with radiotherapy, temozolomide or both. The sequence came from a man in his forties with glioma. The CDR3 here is CASKAQGGNTGELFF. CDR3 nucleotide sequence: TGTGCCTCAAAGGCACAGGGTGGAAACACCGGGGAGCTGTTTTTT.